This passage covers 20 T cell receptor beta chains from one sample sequenced in a study of T cells in Graves' hyperthyroidism and ophthalmopathy. Template material for amplifying TCR beta CDR3 regions consisted of RNA transcripts. First-round RT-PCR of the TCR CDR3 relied on the HTBI primer set. MiXCR, applied by TCRdb to the multiplex PCR reads, yields one record per CDR3 protein. The table lists around 210,000 distinct CDR3 sequences, around 16% of them singletons. The sequencing sample was made of blood. The receptors were sampled from a woman between 50 and 59 years old with Graves' hyperthyroidism.

In regard to this clonotype: A clone one base away is much larger, so this may be a read error. The gene calls are TRBV9 and TRBJ1-1; no clear D. Germline-derived CDR1 and CDR2 are SGDLS and YYNGEE. The CDR3 is 14 residues long. As DNA, the CDR3 is TGTGTCAGCAGCGTAGGGAGTGGTAACACTGAAGCTTTCTTT. Translation gives CVSSVGSGNTEAFF.

This clonotype was found many times. The chain recombines TRBV15 with TRBJ2-5; the D is unclear. Trimming cost V 5 bases and J 2 bases, with 9 bases left between them. Germline CDR1 reads LNHNV; CDR2 reads YYDKDF (reference sequence). The CDR3 runs to 13 residues. This CDR3 is CATSAGRQETQYF. The CDR3, as DNA: TGTGCCACCAGCGCCGGCCGGCAAGAGACCCAGTACTTC.

The rearrangement uses TRBV12-3 or TRBV12-4 and TRBJ2-7, with 8 bases fitting TRBD1. The CDR3 consists of 13 residues. V shed 4 bases and J 4 bases; nucleotides not matched to a gene: 3. The CDR3 protein is CASSWTGMYEQYF. Written as DNA, the CDR3 is TGTGCCAGCAGTTGGACAGGGATGTACGAGCAGTACTTC.

The CDR3 here is CASSDRLATNTGELFF. The DNA of the CDR3 is TGCGCCAGCAGTGATCGGCTAGCGACGAACACCGGGGAGCTGTTTTTT. The rearrangement joins TRBV10-1 to TRBJ2-2; D is possibly TRBD2 (6 bases). This CDR3 contains 16 residues. The germline V gene encodes CDR1 WNHNN and CDR2 SYGVQD (reference sequence). V lost 3 bases and J lost 0, with 11 bases in between.

This clonotype was recorded at least ten times. The rearrangement links TRBV7-3 to TRBJ2-1; D is unresolved. From germline, CDR1 is SGHTA and CDR2 FQGTGA. V dropped 0 bases and J dropped 8 bases, with 8 bases sitting between them. This CDR3 is 13 amino acids long. The chain's CDR3 is CASSLTKGYEQFF. The CDR3 region has the DNA TGTGCCAGCAGCTTAACAAAAGGGTATGAGCAGTTCTTC.

Ten or more counts support this clonotype. The chain has TRBV2 and TRBJ2-3, with no clear D. Germline V gene lookup returns CDR1 SNHLY and CDR2 FYNNEI. Trimming removed 4 bases from V and 5 bases from J, with 1 base in between. CDR3 length: 10 residues. The CDR3, as DNA: TGTGCCAGCAGTGGAGATACGCAGTATTTT. As protein: CASSGDTQYF.

This clonotype was seen at least ten times. The V gene is TRBV12-3 or TRBV12-4, the J gene TRBJ2-3, with 9 bases aligning to TRBD1. The CDR3 loop spans 16 amino acids. V lost 6 bases to trimming and J lost 3 bases; unmatched junction nucleotides: 10. The DNA for the CDR3 is TGTGCCAGCAGACCCGGGGGGACAGGGCTAACAGATACGCAGTATTTT. This codes for CASRPGGTGLTDTQYF.

In its sample, this clonotype was seen many times. The V gene is TRBV6-2 or TRBV6-3, the J gene TRBJ1-2; 7 nucleotides line up with TRBD1. Germline V gene data show CDR1 as MNHEY and CDR2 as SVGEGT. With V trimmed by 6 bases and J by 2 bases, 6 bases remained unmatched. The CDR3 covers 14 residues. The CDR3 is CASRPGTDNYGYTF. The CDR3 DNA follows: TGTGCCAGCAGACCTGGGACAGACAACTATGGCTACACCTTC.

This clonotype was seen ten or more times. Compared with germline, one end of the junction differs, possibly owing to a read error. The rearrangement links TRBV3-1 to TRBJ2-5; D not resolved. Germline CDR1 is LGHDT and CDR2 is YNNKEL (reference sequence). This CDR3 contains 10 residues. The CDR3 nucleotides are TGTGCCAGCAGCCAAGGGACCCAGTACTTC. The encoded protein is CASSQGTQYF.

The chain recombines TRBV19 with TRBJ1-6; D gene unclear. Germline V gives CDR1 LNHDA, CDR2 SQIVND (reference sequence). V lost 9 bases and J lost 0, with 15 bases in between. The CDR3 runs 16 residues. The CDR3 loop reads CASRNFGVSYNSPLHF. CDR3 sequence (DNA): TGTGCCAGCAGGAATTTTGGCGTCTCCTATAATTCACCCCTCCACTTT.

At least ten counts were recorded for this clonotype. J is TRBJ2-5 and V is TRBV10-1; no definite D call. CDR1 is WNHNN and CDR2 is SYGVQD in the germline V gene (reference sequence). The V and J ends lost 5 bases and 5 bases respectively, with 12 bases between them. The CDR3 spans 13 residues. CDR3 nucleotides: TGCGCCAGCAGTAGGAACAATGCGGAGACCCAGTACTTC. It codes for CASSRNNAETQYF.

There are a few counts of this clonotype. The V gene is TRBV12-3 or TRBV12-4, the J gene TRBJ1-1; 9 bases are a match to TRBD1. Germline trimming cut 2 bases from V and 11 bases from J; bases unmatched to any gene: 3. The CDR3 totals 12 residues. CDR3 DNA: TGTGCCAGCAGTTTACCGGGACAGGGTGCTTTCTTT. Translated: CASSLPGQGAFF.

V gene TRBV20-1 combines with J gene TRBJ1-2; D gene uncertain. The V gene lost 0 bases and the J gene lost 4 bases, with 3 bases spanning the gap. Germline V gene sequence: CDR1 DFQATT, CDR2 SNEGSKA (reference sequence). This CDR3 has 11 residues. CDR3 sequence reads: CSARDIYGYTF. The CDR3 DNA is TGCAGTGCTAGAGACATCTATGGCTACACCTTC.

The chain is built from TRBV5-1 and TRBJ1-4; D not resolved. The CDR3 runs to 13 residues. V dropped 4 bases and J dropped 8 bases, with 12 bases sitting between them. Germline V CDR1 and CDR2: SGHRS, YFSETQ. The chain's CDR3 is CASSQTLGEKLFF. The CDR3 nucleotides read TGCGCCAGCAGCCAGACTCTGGGAGAAAAACTGTTTTTT.

This clonotype was recorded a few times. This rearrangement joins TRBV6-1 to TRBJ1-1; 7 nucleotides agree with TRBD1. Germline loops: CDR1 MNHNS, CDR2 SASEGT. V lost 6 bases, J lost 7 bases, and 8 bases stayed unmatched. This CDR3 has 13 amino acids. The CDR3 bases are TGTGCCAGCAGACAGGGACAGTCGCGTGAAGCTTTCTTT. Translated, it gives CASRQGQSREAFF.

The rearrangement uses TRBV7-2 and TRBJ2-4; D gene ambiguous. Deletions cut 5 bases from V and 9 bases from J, with 14 bases between. Germline assignment: CDR1 SGHTA and CDR2 FQGNSA. The CDR3 loop spans 13 amino acids. DNA for the CDR3: TGTGCCAGCAGCCTAGGGTTTGTAAGCATTCAGTACTTC. Translation gives CASSLGFVSIQYF.

This clonotype turned up a few times. V and J are TRBV27 and TRBJ1-2; perhaps TRBD1 as D (5 bases). Trimming cost V 2 bases and J 2 bases, with 9 bases left between them. The CDR3 extends over 14 amino acids. Per the germline V gene, CDR1 is MNHEY and CDR2 is SMNVEV (reference sequence). The DNA of the CDR3 is TGTGCCAGCAGTTTAGACCGGGACAACTATGGCTACACCTTC. It yields the protein CASSLDRDNYGYTF.

This clonotype was seen at least ten times. The rearrangement links TRBV24-1 to TRBJ2-1, with 14 bases fitting TRBD2. In germline, CDR1 is KGHDR, CDR2 SFDVKD. This CDR3 has 18 residues. With 2 bases clipped from V and 6 bases from J, the junction kept 8 bases outside the gene matches. CDR3 protein: CATSDSAGTSGSGNEQFF. Here the CDR3 DNA reads TGTGCCACCAGTGATTCGGCCGGGACTAGCGGGAGTGGCAATGAGCAGTTCTTC.

V usage is TRBV29-1 and J usage is TRBJ2-7, with TRBD2 matching over 10 bases. Per germline, CDR1 SQVTM and CDR2 ANQGSEA. Losses at the gene ends were 4 bases for V and 3 bases for J; bases not matched to a gene: 6. This CDR3 comprises 14 residues. CDR3 protein: CSVGPGTSDYEQYF. DNA of the CDR3: TGCAGCGTTGGTCCAGGGACTAGCGACTACGAGCAGTACTTC.

This clonotype was observed many times. The V call is TRBV2, the J call TRBJ1-2; no definite D call. The CDR3 runs 12 residues. Trimming left V 7 bases short and J 2 bases short, with 8 bases between. The germline gives CDR1 SNHLY, CDR2 FYNNEI. CDR3: CASNRPNYGYTF. The CDR3 nucleotides are TGTGCCAGCAATCGACCGAACTATGGCTACACCTTC.